The sequence of this TCR beta chain was determined in a study of CD8 T cells in Susac syndrome. The RNA input was about 0.5 to 1 ug, and it was reverse transcribed with random hexamers. Each CDR3 protein gets one entry after TCRdb re-called the immunoSEQ multiplex PCR reads with MiXCR. The sample has approximately 160,000 distinct CDR3 sequences, approximately 95% seen once. CD8+ and CD4+ T cells circulating in blood were sequenced for TCR beta. Negative isolation yielded CD4+ and CD8+ T cells, and FACS enriched TEMRA cells. The count of this clonotype is one. The germline V gene has CDR1 SGHTA and CDR2 FQGTGA. V lost 1 base and J lost 5; bases outside the gene matches: 8. The CDR3 has 15 amino acids.

Sample: CD4+ T cells from PBMCs. V usage is TRBV7-3 and J usage is TRBJ2-7; 7 bases align to TRBD2. The sequence was collected from a human donor with Susac syndrome. The CDR3 coding sequence is TGTGCCAGCAGCTTAAGTGCGGGAGTCTCTCACGAGCAGTACTTC. Encoded protein: CASSLSAGVSHEQYF.